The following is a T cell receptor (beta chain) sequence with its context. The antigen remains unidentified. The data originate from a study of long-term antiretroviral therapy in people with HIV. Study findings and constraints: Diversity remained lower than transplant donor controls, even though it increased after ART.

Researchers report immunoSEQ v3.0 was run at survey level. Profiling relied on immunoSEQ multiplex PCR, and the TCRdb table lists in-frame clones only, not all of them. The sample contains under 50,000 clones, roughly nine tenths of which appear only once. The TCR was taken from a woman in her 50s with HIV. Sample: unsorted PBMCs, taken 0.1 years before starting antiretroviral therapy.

The CDR3 reads CASSFRTGAYEQYF. CDR3 sequence (DNA): TGCGCCAGCAGCTTCAGGACAGGGGCCTACGAGCAGTACTTC. The V call is TRBV5-1, the J call TRBJ2-7; 9 bases fit TRBD1. The CDR3 has 14 amino acids. Germline V lookup: CDR1 SGHRS, CDR2 YFSETQ. V dropped 2 bases and J dropped 2; count of bases not matched to a gene: 2.